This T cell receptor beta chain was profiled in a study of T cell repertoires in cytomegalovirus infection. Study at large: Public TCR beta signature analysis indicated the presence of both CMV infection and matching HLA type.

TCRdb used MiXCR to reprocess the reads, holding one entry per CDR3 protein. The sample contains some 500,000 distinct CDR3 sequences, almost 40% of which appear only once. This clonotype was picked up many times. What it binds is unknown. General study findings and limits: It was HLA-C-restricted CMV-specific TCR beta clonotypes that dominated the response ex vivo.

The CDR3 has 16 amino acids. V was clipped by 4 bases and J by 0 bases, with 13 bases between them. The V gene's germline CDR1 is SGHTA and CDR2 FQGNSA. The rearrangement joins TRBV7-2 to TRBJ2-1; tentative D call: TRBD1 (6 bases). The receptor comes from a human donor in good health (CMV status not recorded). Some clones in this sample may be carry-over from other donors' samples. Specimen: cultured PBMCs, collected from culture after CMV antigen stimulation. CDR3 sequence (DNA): TGTGCCAGCAGCTCTTCAACAGGGAGCTCCTACAATGAGCAGTTCTTC. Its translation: CASSSSTGSSYNEQFF. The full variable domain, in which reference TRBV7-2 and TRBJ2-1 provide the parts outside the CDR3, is GAGVSQSPSNKVTEKGKDVELRCDPISGHTALYWYRQSLGQGLEFLIYFQGNSAPDKSGLPSDRFSAERTGGSVSTLTIQRTQQEDSAVYLCASSSSTGSSYNEQFFGPGTRLTVL.